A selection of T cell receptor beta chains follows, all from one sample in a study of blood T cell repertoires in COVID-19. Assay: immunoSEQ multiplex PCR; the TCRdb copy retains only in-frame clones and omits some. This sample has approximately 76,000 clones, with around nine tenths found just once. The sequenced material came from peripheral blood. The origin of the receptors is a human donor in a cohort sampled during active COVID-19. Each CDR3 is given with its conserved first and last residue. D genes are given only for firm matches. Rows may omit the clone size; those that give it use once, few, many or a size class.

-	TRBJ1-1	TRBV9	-	TGTGCCAGCAGCGAGACAGCAACCTACACTGAAGCTTTCTTT	CASSETATYTEAFF
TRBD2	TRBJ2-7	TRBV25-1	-	TGTGCCAGCAGCCCTAAGCGGGGGAGCTACGAGCAGTACTTC	CASSPKRGSYEQYF
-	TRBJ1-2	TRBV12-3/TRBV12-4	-	TGTGCCAGCACCATGGGGGGATTCTATGGCTACACCTTC	CASTMGGFYGYTF
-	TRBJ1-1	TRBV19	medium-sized	TGTGCCAGTAGTATAGGGGGAGGCACTGAAGCTTTCTTT	CASSIGGGTEAFF
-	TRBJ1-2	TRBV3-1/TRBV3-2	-	TGTGCCAGCAGCCAAGGTAGTGAGGGTGGCTATGGCTACACCTTC	CASSQGSEGGYGYTF
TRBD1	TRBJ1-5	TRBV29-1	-	TGCAGCGTTGGGGACAGATATAGCAATCAGCCCCAGCATTTT	CSVGDRYSNQPQHF
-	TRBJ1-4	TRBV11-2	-	TGTGCCAGCAGCCCGAGGGGAGGGGGTGCAACTAATGAAAAACTGTTTTTT	CASSPRGGGATNEKLFF
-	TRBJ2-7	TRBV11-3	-	TGTGCCAGCAGCTTAGAGTACAGCTACGAGCAGTACTTC	CASSLEYSYEQYF
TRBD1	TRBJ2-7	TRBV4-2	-	TGTGCCAGCAGCCAAGATGGACAGGGGACTTCCTACGAGCAGTACTTC	CASSQDGQGTSYEQYF
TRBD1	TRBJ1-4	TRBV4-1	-	TGCGCCAGCAGCGACAGGGGAGGCGGTACTAATGAAAAACTGTTTTTT	CASSDRGGGTNEKLFF
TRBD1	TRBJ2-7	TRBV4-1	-	TGCGCCAGCAGCCAAGGGGACAGGGCAAGGTTCTCCGAGCAGTACTTC	CASSQGDRARFSEQYF
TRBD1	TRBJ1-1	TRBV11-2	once	TGTGCCAGCAGCCTTCGACAGGGACTTGAAGCTTTCTTT	CASSLRQGLEAFF
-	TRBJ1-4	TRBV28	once	TGTGCCAGCAGAAAACCGGGAGGCGAAAAACTGTTTTTT	CASRKPGGEKLFF
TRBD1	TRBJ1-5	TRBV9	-	TGTGCCAGCAGCGCCGGGACAGAGCTGAGGGGGCCCCAGCATTTT	CASSAGTELRGPQHF
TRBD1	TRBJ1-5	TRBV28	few	TGTGCCAGCAGTTCCCACCGGGACAGGGGGCGGTATAGCAATCAGCCCCAGCATTTT	CASSSHRDRGRYSNQPQHF
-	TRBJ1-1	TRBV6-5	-	TGTGCCAGCGAGGGTGGATTGAACACTGAAGCTTTCTTT	CASEGGLNTEAFF
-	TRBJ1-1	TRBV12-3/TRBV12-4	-	TGTGCCAGCAGTTTTCAGTCCTACACTGAAGCTTTCTTT	CASSFQSYTEAFF
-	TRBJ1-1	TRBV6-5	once	TGTGCCAGCAAGCCAAGACAGACGAACACTGAAGCTTTCTTT	CASKPRQTNTEAFF
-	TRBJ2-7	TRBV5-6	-	TGTGCCAGCAGCTGGCAGGATTCCTACGAGCAGTACTTC	CASSWQDSYEQYF
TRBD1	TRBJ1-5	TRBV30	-	TGTGCCTGGAGGGGGGACAGTCGAATCTATAGCAATCAGCCCCAGCATTTT	CAWRGDSRIYSNQPQHF
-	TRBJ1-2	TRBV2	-	TGTGCCAGCAAAGGGGTCGGCTACACCTTC	CASKGVGYTF
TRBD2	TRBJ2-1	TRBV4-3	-	TGCGCCAGCAGCCGCCCAGGACTAGCGGGAAAGTTCTTC	CASSRPGLAGKFF
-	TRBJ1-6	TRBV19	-	TGTGCCAGTACCCGCCGGGGGACCCGGGGTTCACCCCTCCACTTT	CASTRRGTRGSPLHF
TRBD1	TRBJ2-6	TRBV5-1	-	TGCGCCAGCAGCGTTTCCCCGGGACAGGGCCTCTCTGGGGCCAACGTCCTGACTTTC	CASSVSPGQGLSGANVLTF
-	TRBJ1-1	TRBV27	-	TGTGCCAGCAGTATAAGAGCCACGCTTGCGGGGGGCACTGAAGCTTTCTTT	CASSIRATLAGGTEAFF
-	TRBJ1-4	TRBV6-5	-	TGTGCCAGCAGACCGGGGGGGGAAAAACTGTTTTTT	CASRPGGEKLFF
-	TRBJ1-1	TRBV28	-	TGTGCCAGCAGTTTAGAGGGTACGAACACTGAAGCTTTCTTT	CASSLEGTNTEAFF
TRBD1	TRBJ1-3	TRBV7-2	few	TGTGCCAGCAGCTTAGGGACAGGGGGAGGAAACACCATATATTTT	CASSLGTGGGNTIYF
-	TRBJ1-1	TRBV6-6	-	TGTGCCAGCAGTCCTTCCTCTGTGCACGCTGGGAGCACTGAAGCTTTCTTT	CASSPSSVHAGSTEAFF
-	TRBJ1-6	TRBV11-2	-	TGTGCCAGCAGCTCCCCCCGGGAGGCTTTTTCACCCCTCCACTTT	CASSSPREAFSPLHF
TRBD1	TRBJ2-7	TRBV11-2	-	TGTGCCAGCAGCTTAGCCAGGGGGCTGGTCCCCTACGAGCAGTACTTC	CASSLARGLVPYEQYF
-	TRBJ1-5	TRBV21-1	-	TGTGCCAGCAGTACCACGGGGGACAGGGGATTATGGTCGGATCAGCCCCAGCATTTT	CASSTTGDRGLWSDQPQHF
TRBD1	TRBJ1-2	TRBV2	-	TGTGCCAGCAGTGAATTCGACAGGGGGGATGGCTACACCTTC	CASSEFDRGDGYTF
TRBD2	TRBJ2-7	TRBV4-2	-	TGTGCCAGCAGCCAACCGGGGGGGAGGGTATACGAGCAGTACTTC	CASSQPGGRVYEQYF
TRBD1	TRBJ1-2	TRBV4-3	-	TGCGCCAGCAGCCAAGATCACGGATCGGGGACAGGACTCTATGGCTACACCTTC	CASSQDHGSGTGLYGYTF
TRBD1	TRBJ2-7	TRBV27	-	TGTGCCAGCAGTTTAAGGACAGGGCTCGTTTACGAGCAGTACTTC	CASSLRTGLVYEQYF
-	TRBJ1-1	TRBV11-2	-	TGTGCCAGCAGCTTAGGAGTGAACACTGAAGCTTTCTTT	CASSLGVNTEAFF